This T cell receptor (beta chain) originates from a study of T cell responses to AZD1222 COVID-19 vaccine. Regarding the study as a whole: Clonal diversity may have been underestimated in mostly white British donors.

Repertoires were generated with immunoSEQ multiplex PCR, while TCRdb's copy carries only in-frame clones and drops some. This table holds about 140,000 clones, over 90% found once. Germline values: CDR1 SGHRS, CDR2 YFSETQ. Trimming removed 3 bases at V and 1 base at J, with 11 bases between. There are 15 residues in the CDR3. Of note for this clone: Its target is unknown.

This chain uses TRBV5-1 with TRBJ2-1; tentative D call: TRBD1 (6 bases). Specimen: peripheral blood, collected on day 0 of MenACWY control vaccination. This TCR derives from an adult in good health. The DNA of the CDR3 is TGCGCCAGCAGCTCCCTAGGGGGATCCTACAATGAGCAGTTCTTC. Encoded protein: CASSSLGGSYNEQFF.